The following is a T cell receptor beta chain sequence with its context. What it recognizes is unknown. Generated by immunoSEQ multiplex PCR, the TCRdb table keeps only in-frame clones and is missing some. The table shows roughly 58,000 clones, with more than 85% occurring only once. This sample was included in a study of OX40 agonist ivuxolimab in advanced cancers. In the study overall: Patients were treated with ivuxolimab, an agonistic anti-OX40 (CD134) antibody. Study-wide results and caveats: More expanded clones were seen, on average, in CD8+ T cells than in CD4+.

The germline V gene has CDR1 MDHEN and CDR2 SYDVKM. With 3 bases clipped from V and 0 bases from J, the junction kept 9 bases outside the gene matches. The CDR3 extends over 18 amino acids. The starting material was CD4+ or CD8+ T cells sorted from blood, obtained in a trial of the OX40 agonist ivuxolimab. This TCR was sampled from an adult with an advanced solid tumor such as melanoma, head and neck, liver or kidney cancer. This chain links TRBV28 with TRBJ2-5, with TRBD1 matching over 11 bases. The CDR3 protein is CASSLDRGPFPYQETQYF. CDR3 sequence (DNA): TGTGCCAGCAGTTTGGACAGGGGGCCCTTCCCTTACCAAGAGACCCAGTACTTC.